These 4 T cell receptor beta chains were sequenced from one sample in a study of blood T cell repertoires in COVID-19. TCRdb's table, derived via immunoSEQ multiplex PCR, lists solely in-frame clones and lacks some. The sample includes around 320,000 clones, 90% of them seen just once. Sequenced sample: PBMCs or T cells enriched from blood (not recorded which). These receptors were collected from a woman aged 25 to 39 who had been exposed to COVID-19.

This clone was seen a single time. This chain joins TRBV10-3 and TRBJ2-7; 12 nucleotides line up with TRBD1. The V and J ends lost 6 bases and 3 bases, in that order; junction bases with no gene match: 3. CDR3 length: 14 amino acids. Germline V gives CDR1 ENHRY, CDR2 SYGVKD. CDR3 protein: CAIRGTGGNYEQYF. In DNA, the CDR3 is TGTGCCATCAGAGGGACAGGGGGCAACTACGAGCAGTACTTC.

V is TRBV7-2 and J is TRBJ2-5; a weak D match, TRBD1 (5 bases). V lost 1 base, J lost 3 bases, and 12 bases lay in between. The CDR3 loop spans 15 amino acids. CDR1 SGHTA and CDR2 FQGNSA come from the germline V gene. CDR3 residues: CASSLGGHEKETQYF. The CDR3 DNA reads as TGTGCCAGCAGCTTAGGCGGACATGAGAAAGAGACCCAGTACTTC.

The V call is TRBV6-5, the J call TRBJ2-7; TRBD1 matches 8 bases. The germline CDR1 and CDR2 sequences are MNHEY and SVGAGI. The CDR3 runs 15 residues. J gave up 5 bases and V 6 bases, and 12 bases lay outside the gene matches. The CDR3 nucleotides read TGTGCCAGCAGAAAGGACAGGGTTTCCCCCAACGAGCAGTACTTC. Translation: CASRKDRVSPNEQYF.

A single count supports this clone. The chain couples TRBV5-6 to TRBJ1-4, with 7 bases lining up with TRBD1. CDR1 is SGHDT, CDR2 YYEEEE, per germline. The CDR3 is 15 residues long. With 1 base clipped from V and 4 bases from J, the junction kept 4 bases outside the gene matches. The CDR3 DNA sequence: TGTGCCAGCAGCTTGACAGGGGAAGTTAATGAAAAACTGTTTTTT. Protein sequence: CASSLTGEVNEKLFF.